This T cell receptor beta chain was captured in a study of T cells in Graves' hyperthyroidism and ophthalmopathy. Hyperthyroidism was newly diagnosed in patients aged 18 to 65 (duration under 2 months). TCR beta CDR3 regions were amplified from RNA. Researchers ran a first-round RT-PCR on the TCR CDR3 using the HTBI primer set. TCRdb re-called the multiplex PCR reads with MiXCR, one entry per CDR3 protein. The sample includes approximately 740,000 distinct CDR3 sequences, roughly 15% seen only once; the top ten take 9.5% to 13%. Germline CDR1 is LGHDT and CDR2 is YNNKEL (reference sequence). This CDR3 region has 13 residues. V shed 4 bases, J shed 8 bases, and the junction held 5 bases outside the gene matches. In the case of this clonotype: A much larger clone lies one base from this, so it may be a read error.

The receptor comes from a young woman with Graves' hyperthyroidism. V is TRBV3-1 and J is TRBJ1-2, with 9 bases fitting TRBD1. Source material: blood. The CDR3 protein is CASSPRDRVGYTF. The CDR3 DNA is TGTGCCAGCAGCCCCCGGGACAGGGTCGGCTACACCTTC.